This TCR beta chain was observed in a study of blood T cell repertoires in COVID-19. Turning to the study itself: Acute and convalescent COVID-19 specimens originated in the United States, Italy and Spain.

The germline V gene has CDR1 LNHDA and CDR2 SQIVND (reference sequence). The V and J ends lost 8 bases and 0 bases respectively, with 11 bases between them. This CDR3 has 14 residues. The authors' processing: Reference gene primer amplification yielded estimated nucleated cell counts. TCRdb's table, derived via immunoSEQ multiplex PCR, lists solely in-frame clones and lacks some. V, J and clone size reflect that table, while D and trimming were determined from the DNA. The sample includes 200,000 to 250,000 clones, around 83% of them seen just once. This clone was seen a few times. Sequenced input: peripheral blood. This clonotype was obtained from a woman aged 45-59 years with COVID-19, enrolled during active disease. This chain joins TRBV19 and TRBJ1-5; tentative D call: TRBD1 (6 bases). The CDR3 loop is CASYGQYSNQPQHF. As DNA, the CDR3 is TGTGCCAGTTATGGACAGTATAGCAATCAGCCCCAGCATTTT.